This T cell receptor beta chain was recorded in a study of blood T cell repertoires in COVID-19. Study as a whole: COVID-19 samples collected from the United States, Italy and Spain covered acute and convalescent phases. T cells, B-cell-depleted T cells, or PBMCs supplied cDNA or gDNA.

TCRdb's table, derived via immunoSEQ multiplex PCR, lists solely in-frame clones and lacks some. Among approximately 270,000 clones listed, about nine tenths were seen once. CDR3 length: 14 residues. CDR1 ENHRY and CDR2 SYGVKD come from the germline V gene. With V trimmed by 10 bases and J by 4 bases, 12 bases remained unmatched. This clone was picked up one time. This clonotype originated in a woman in her sixties or seventies who had recovered from COVID-19. Sequenced material: PBMCs or T cells enriched from blood (not recorded which). This chain connects TRBV10-3 to TRBJ2-7, with TRBD1 identical over 8 bases. CDR3 sequence reads: CATSPGGGGYEQYF. CDR3 nucleotides: TGTGCCACCTCACCAGGGGGCGGAGGGTACGAGCAGTACTTC.